This TCR beta chain is drawn from a study of blood T cell repertoires in COVID-19. Study as a whole: Samples of COVID-19 (acute and convalescent) were obtained from the United States, Italy and Spain.

Two negative PCRs, clearance, or symptom resolution characterized the recovered Cohort 3 donors. Original processing methods: Amplifying reference gene primers gave estimates of nucleated cell counts. TCRdb keeps only in-frame clones here, not all; method: immunoSEQ multiplex PCR. V and J calls and clone size come straight from that table; D and trimming were deduced from the DNA. The sample yields 280,000 or so clones, around 84% seen once. V lost 2 bases and J lost 7, with 15 bases in between. Germline CDR1 SGHVS, CDR2 FQNEAQ. The CDR3 runs to 15 residues. The chain has TRBV7-8 and TRBJ2-1, with TRBD2 as a possible D gene (5 bases). The receptor was derived from a woman in her forties or fifties who had recovered from COVID-19. Sequencing was carried out using PBMCs or T cells enriched from blood (not recorded which). This CDR3 reads CASSLMVPSRNEQFF. The CDR3, as DNA: TGTGCCAGCAGCTTAATGGTTCCTAGCAGGAATGAGCAGTTCTTC.